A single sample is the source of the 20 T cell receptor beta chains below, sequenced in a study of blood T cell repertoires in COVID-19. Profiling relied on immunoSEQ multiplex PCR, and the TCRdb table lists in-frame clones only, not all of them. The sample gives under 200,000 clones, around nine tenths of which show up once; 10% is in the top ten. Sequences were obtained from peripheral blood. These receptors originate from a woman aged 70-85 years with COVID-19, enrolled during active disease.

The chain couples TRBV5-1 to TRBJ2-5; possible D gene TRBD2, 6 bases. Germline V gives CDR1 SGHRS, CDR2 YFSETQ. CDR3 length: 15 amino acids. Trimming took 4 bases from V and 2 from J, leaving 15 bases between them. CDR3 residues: CASSLERAHQETQYF. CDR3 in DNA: TGCGCCAGCAGCCTAGAGCGGGCCCATCAAGAGACCCAGTACTTC.

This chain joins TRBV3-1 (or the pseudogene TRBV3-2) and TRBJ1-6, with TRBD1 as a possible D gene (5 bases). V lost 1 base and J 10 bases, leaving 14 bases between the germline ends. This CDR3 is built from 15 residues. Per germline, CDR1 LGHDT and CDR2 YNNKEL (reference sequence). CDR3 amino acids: CASSQAGGNDSPLHF. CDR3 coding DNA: TGTGCCAGCAGCCAAGCGGGGGGAAACGACTCACCCCTCCACTTT.

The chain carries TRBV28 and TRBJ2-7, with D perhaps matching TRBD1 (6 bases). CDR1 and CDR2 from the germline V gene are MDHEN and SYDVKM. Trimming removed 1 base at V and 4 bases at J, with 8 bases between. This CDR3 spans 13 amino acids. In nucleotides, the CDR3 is TGTGCCAGCAGTTTATCGGACAGTTACGAGCAGTACTTC. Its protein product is CASSLSDSYEQYF. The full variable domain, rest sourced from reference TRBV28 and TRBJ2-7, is DVKVTQSSRYLVKRTGEKVFLECVQDMDHENMFWYRQDPGLGLRLIYFSYDVKMKEKGDIPEGYSVSREKKERFSLILESASTNQTSMYLCASSLSDSYEQYFGPGTRLTVT.

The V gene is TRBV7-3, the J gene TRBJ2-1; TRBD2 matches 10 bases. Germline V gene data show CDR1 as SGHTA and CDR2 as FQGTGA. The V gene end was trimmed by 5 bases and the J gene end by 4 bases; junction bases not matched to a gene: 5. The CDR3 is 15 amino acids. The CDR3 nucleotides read TGTGCCAGCAGCCCAACTAGCGGGGAATACAATGAGCAGTTCTTC. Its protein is CASSPTSGEYNEQFF.

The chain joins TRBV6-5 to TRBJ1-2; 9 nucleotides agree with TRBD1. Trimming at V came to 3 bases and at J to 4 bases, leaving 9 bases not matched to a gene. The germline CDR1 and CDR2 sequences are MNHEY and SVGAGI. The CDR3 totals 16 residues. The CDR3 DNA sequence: TGTGCCAGCAGTTATCTGACAGGGGGTCCCTCCTATGGCTACACCTTC. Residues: CASSYLTGGPSYGYTF.

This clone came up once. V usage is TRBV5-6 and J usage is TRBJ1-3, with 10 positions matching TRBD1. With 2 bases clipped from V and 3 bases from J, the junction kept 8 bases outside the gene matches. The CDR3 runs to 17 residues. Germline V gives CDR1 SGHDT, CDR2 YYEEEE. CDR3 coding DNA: TGTGCCAGCAGCTTAAGTCGGGACAGGGGTTTTGGAAACACCATATATTTT. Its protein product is CASSLSRDRGFGNTIYF.

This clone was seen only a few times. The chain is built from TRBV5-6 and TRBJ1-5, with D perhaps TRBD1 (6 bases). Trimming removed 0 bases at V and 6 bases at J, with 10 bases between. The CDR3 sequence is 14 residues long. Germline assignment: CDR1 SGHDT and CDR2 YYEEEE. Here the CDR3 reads CASSLGRGSQPQHF. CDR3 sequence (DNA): TGTGCCAGCAGCTTGGGCAGGGGAAGTCAGCCCCAGCATTTT. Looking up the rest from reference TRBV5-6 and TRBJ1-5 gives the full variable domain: DAGVTQSPTHLIKTRGQQVTLRCSPKSGHDTVSWYQQALGQGPQFIFQYYEEEERQRGNFPDRFSGHQFPNYSSELNVNALLLGDSALYLCASSLGRGSQPQHFGDGTRLSIL.

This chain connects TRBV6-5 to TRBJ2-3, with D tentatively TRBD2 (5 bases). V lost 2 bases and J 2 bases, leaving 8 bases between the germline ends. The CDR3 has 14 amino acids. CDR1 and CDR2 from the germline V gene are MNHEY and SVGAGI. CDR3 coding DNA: TGTGCCAGCAGTTACAGGAGGTACACAGATACGCAGTATTTT. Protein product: CASSYRRYTDTQYF.

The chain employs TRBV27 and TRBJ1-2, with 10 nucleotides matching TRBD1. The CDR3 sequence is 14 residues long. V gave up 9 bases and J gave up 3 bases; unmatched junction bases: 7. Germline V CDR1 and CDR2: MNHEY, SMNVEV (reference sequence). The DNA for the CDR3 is TGTGCCAGTCGACTCGGACAGGGGGACTATGGCTACACCTTC. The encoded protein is CASRLGQGDYGYTF.

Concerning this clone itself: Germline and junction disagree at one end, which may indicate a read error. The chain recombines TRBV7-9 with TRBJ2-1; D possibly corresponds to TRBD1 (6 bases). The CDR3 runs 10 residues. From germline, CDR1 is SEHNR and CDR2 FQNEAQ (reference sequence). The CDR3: CASSLGDIIF. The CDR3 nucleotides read TGTGCCAGCAGCTTAGGGGACATAATCTTC.

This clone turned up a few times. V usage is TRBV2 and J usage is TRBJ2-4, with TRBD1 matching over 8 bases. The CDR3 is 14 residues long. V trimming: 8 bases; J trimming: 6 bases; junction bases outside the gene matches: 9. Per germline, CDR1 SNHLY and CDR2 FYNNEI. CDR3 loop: CASGVDRDRNIQYF. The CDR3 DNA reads TGTGCCAGCGGTGTGGACAGGGACCGAAACATTCAGTACTTC.

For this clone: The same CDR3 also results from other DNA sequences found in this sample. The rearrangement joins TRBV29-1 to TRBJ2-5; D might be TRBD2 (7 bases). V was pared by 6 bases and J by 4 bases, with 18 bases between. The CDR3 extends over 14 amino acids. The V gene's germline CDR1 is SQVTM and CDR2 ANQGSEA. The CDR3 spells CSVGGLGGGETQYF. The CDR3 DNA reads TGCAGCGTGGGGGGCCTGGGGGGGGGAGAGACCCAGTACTTC.

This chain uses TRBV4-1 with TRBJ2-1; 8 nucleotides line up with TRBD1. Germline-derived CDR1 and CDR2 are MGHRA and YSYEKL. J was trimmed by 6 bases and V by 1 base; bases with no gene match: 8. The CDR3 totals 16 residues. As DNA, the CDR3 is TGCGCCAGCAGCCAAGCTGGACAGGGTGCCTCCAATGAGCAGTTCTTC. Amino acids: CASSQAGQGASNEQFF.

CDR3 bases: TGTGCCAGCAGTTTACGCACCCGGGACAGGGGCTATTCACCCCTCCACTTT. Protein product: CASSLRTRDRGYSPLHF. The V gene is TRBV28, the J gene TRBJ1-6, with 10 positions matching TRBD1. The germline V gene has CDR1 MDHEN and CDR2 SYDVKM. The CDR3 is made up of 17 amino acids. V shed 2 bases and J 8 bases; nucleotides not matched to a gene: 9.

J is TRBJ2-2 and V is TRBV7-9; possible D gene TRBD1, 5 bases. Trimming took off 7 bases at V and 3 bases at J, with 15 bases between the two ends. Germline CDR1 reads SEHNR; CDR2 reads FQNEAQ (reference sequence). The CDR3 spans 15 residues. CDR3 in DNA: TGTGCCAGCAATCAAGGGGATAGGGACACCGGGGAGCTGTTTTTT. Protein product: CASNQGDRDTGELFF.

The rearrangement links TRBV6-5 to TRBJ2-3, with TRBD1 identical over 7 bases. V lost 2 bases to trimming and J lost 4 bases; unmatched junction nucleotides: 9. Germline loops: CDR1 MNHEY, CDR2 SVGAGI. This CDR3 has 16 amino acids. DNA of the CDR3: TGTGCCAGCAGTTACCGGACAGGTGCCCTACCAGATACGCAGTATTTT. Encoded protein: CASSYRTGALPDTQYF.

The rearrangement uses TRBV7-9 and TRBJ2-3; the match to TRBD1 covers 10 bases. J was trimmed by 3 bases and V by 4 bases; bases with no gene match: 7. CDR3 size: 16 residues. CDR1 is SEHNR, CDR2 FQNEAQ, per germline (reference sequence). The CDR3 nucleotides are TGTGCCAGCAGCTCTCGGGACAGGGGTAGTACAGATACGCAGTATTTT. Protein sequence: CASSSRDRGSTDTQYF.

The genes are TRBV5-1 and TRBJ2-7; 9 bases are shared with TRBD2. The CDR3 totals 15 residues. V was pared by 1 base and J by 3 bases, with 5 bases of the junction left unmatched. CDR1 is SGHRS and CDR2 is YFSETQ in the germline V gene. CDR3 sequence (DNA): TGCGCCAGCAGCTTGTCTAGCGGGGTGTACTACGAGCAGTACTTC. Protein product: CASSLSSGVYYEQYF.

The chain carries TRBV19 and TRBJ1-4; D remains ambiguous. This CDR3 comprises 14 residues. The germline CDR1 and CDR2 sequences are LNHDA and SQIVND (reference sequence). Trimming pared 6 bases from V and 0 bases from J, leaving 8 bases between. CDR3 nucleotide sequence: TGTGCCAGTAGCCCATCAGCAACTAATGAAAAACTGTTTTTT. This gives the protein CASSPSATNEKLFF.

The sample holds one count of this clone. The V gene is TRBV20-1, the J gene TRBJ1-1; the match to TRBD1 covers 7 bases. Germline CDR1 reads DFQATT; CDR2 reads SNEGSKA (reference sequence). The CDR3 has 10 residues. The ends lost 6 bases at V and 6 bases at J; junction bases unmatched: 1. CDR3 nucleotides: TGCAGTGCCGACAGGGCTGAAGCTTTCTTT. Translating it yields CSADRAEAFF.